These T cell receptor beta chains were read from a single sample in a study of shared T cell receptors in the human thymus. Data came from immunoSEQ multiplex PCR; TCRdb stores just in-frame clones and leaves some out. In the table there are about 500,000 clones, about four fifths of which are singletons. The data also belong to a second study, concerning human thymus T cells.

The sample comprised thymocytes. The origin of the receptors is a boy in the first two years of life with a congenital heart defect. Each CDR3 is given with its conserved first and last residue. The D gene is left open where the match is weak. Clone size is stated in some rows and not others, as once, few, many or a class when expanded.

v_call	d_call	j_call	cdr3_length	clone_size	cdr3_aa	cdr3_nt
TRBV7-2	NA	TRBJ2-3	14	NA	CASSLVQGPDTQYF	TGTGCCAGCAGCTTAGTACAGGGACCAGATACGCAGTATTTT
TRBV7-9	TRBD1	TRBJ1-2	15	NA	CASSATGGANYGYTF	TGTGCCAGCAGCGCCACAGGGGGAGCTAACTATGGCTACACCTTC
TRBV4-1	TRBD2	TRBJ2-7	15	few	CASSLNSGSAYEQYF	TGCGCCAGCAGCCTCAATAGCGGGAGTGCCTACGAGCAGTACTTC
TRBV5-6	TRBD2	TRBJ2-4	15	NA	CASSSRTSLGNIQYF	TGTGCCAGCAGCTCTCGGACTAGCTTGGGAAACATTCAGTACTTC
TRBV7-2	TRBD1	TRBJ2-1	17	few	CASSFAVRRTGVNEQFF	TGTGCCAGCAGCTTTGCAGTCCGGAGGACAGGGGTGAATGAGCAGTTCTTC
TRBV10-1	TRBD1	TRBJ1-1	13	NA	CASAGTDNTEAFF	TGCGCCAGTGCCGGGACAGATAACACTGAAGCTTTCTTT
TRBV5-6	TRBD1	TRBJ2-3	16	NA	CASSLAGGAGTDTQYF	TGTGCCAGCAGCTTGGCAGGGGGAGCGGGCACAGATACGCAGTATTTT
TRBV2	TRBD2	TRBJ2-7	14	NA	CASSFAGGSSEQYF	TGTGCCAGCAGTTTCGCGGGCGGGAGCTCGGAGCAGTACTTC
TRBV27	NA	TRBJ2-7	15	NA	CASSLAREASYEQYF	TGTGCCAGCAGTTTAGCGAGGGAGGCCTCCTACGAGCAGTACTTC
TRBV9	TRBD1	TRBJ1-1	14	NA	CASSGDRGDTEAFF	TGTGCCAGCAGCGGGGACAGGGGGGACACTGAAGCTTTCTTT
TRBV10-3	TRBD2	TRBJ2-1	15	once	CAISEQREGRNEQFF	TGTGCCATCAGTGAGCAGCGGGAGGGCCGGAATGAGCAGTTCTTC
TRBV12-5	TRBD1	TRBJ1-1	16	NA	CASGLGETGLGTEAFF	TGTGCTAGTGGTTTGGGTGAGACAGGGTTGGGCACTGAAGCTTTCTTT
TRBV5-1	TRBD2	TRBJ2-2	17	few	CASSSPSAGGGTGELFF	TGCGCCAGCAGCTCCCCCTCGGCGGGAGGAGGGACCGGGGAGCTGTTTTTT
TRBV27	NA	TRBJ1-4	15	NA	CASSLSSRGNEKLFF	TGTGCCAGCAGTTTATCGTCGAGGGGGAATGAAAAACTGTTTTTT
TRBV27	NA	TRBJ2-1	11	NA	CASSPSTEQFF	TGTGCCAGCAGTCCCAGTACTGAGCAGTTCTTC
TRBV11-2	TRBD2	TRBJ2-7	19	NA	CASSLDRGLAVMSSYEQYF	TGTGCCAGCAGCTTAGATCGAGGACTAGCGGTGATGAGCTCCTACGAGCAGTACTTC
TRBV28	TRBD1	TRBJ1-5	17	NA	CASSLYRDRVSNQPQHF	TGTGCCAGCAGTTTATACCGGGACAGGGTGAGCAATCAGCCCCAGCATTTT
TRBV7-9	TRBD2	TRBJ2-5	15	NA	CASSPTSGRLETQYF	TGTGCCAGCAGCCCGACTAGCGGGAGGTTAGAGACCCAGTACTTC
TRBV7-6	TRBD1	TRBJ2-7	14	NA	CASSQDRGRSEQYF	TGTGCCAGCAGCCAAGACAGGGGGAGGTCGGAGCAGTACTTC
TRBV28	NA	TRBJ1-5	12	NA	CASSSPNQPQHF	TGTGCCAGCAGTTCCCCTAATCAGCCCCAGCATTTT
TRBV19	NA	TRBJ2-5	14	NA	CASSMRTSGETQYF	TGTGCCAGTAGTATGAGGACTTCCGGGGAGACCCAGTACTTC
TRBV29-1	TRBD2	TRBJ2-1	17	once	CSVDYSGSAVSYNEQFF	TGCAGCGTTGATTACAGCGGGAGTGCCGTCTCCTACAATGAGCAGTTCTTC
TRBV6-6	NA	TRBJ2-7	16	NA	CASSGIRLVMPYEQYF	TGTGCCAGCAGTGGCATCAGACTGGTTATGCCCTACGAGCAGTACTTC
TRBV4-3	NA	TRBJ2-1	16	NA	CASSQDQGVEDNEQFF	TGCGCCAGCAGCCAAGATCAAGGGGTTGAGGACAATGAGCAGTTCTTC
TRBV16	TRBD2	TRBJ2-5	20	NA	CASSLPRGTSGSGVQETQYF	TGTGCCAGCAGCCTACCGAGGGGGACTAGCGGGAGCGGAGTCCAAGAGACCCAGTACTTC
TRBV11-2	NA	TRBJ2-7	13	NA	CASSQTRQTEQYF	TGTGCCAGCAGCCAGACCAGACAGACCGAGCAGTACTTC
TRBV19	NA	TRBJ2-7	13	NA	CASSIGSRYEQYF	TGTGCCAGTAGTATCGGCAGCAGGTACGAGCAGTACTTC
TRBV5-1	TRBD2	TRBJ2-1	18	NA	CASSQGLARLSSYNEQFF	TGCGCCAGCAGCCAGGGACTAGCGAGGTTAAGCTCCTACAATGAGCAGTTCTTC
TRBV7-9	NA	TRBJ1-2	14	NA	CASSPNGHNYGYTF	TGTGCCAGCAGCCCCAATGGCCATAACTATGGCTACACCTTC
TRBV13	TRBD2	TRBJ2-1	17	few	CASSSTSGRAAANEQFF	TGTGCCAGCAGCAGTACTAGCGGGAGGGCCGCGGCCAATGAGCAGTTCTTC
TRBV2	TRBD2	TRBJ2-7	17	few	CASSGGGLDLERDEQYF	TGTGCCAGCAGTGGGGGGGGTTTGGACCTCGAGAGGGACGAGCAGTACTTC
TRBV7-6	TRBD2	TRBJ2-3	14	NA	CASSLTSLRDTQYF	TGTGCCAGCAGCCTGACTAGCCTGAGGGATACGCAGTATTTT
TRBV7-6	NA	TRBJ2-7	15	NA	CASSLVENDPHEQYF	TGTGCCAGCAGCTTAGTAGAGAACGATCCCCACGAGCAGTACTTC
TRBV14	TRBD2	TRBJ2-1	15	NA	CASSHRTSGYNEQFF	TGTGCCAGCAGCCATAGAACTAGCGGGTACAATGAGCAGTTCTTC
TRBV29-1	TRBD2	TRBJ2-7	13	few	CSVGTSGSVEQYF	TGCAGCGTGGGGACTAGCGGGAGTGTCGAGCAGTACTTC
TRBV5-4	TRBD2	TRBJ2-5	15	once	CASSLVAGRDETQYF	TGTGCCAGCAGCTTAGTAGCGGGTCGGGATGAGACCCAGTACTTC
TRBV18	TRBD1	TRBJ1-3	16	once	CASSRQGQGYGNTIYF	TGTGCCAGCTCACGCCAAGGACAGGGATATGGAAACACCATATATTTT
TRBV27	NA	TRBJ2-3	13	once	CASSPLEWATQYF	TGTGCCAGCAGCCCCTTGGAATGGGCTACGCAGTATTTT
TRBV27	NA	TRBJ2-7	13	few	CASTPGGSYEQYF	TGTGCCAGCACCCCCGGGGGCTCCTACGAGCAGTACTTC
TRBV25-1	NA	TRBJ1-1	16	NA	CASSDNPPGEDTEAFF	TGTGCCAGCAGTGACAACCCCCCAGGGGAAGACACTGAAGCTTTCTTT
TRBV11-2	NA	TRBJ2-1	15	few	CASSLIPLSYNEQFF	TGTGCCAGCAGCTTAATCCCACTATCCTACAATGAGCAGTTCTTC